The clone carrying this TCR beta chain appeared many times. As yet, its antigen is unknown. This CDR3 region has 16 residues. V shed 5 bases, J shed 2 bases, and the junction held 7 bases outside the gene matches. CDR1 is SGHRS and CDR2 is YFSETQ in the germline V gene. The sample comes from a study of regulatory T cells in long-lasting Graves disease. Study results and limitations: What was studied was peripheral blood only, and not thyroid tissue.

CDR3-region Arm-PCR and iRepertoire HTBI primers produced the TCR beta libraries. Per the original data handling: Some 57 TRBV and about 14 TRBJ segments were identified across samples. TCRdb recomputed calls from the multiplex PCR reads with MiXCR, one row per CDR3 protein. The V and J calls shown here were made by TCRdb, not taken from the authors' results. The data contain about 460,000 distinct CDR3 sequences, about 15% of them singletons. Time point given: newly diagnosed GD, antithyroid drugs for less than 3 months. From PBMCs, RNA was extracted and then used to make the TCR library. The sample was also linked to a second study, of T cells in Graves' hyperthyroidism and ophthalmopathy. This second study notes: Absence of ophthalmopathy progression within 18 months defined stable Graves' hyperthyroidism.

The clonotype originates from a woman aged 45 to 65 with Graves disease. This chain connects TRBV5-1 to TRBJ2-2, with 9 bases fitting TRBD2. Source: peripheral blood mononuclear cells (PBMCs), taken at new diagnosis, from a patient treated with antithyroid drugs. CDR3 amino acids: CASRFGLALNTGELFF. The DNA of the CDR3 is TGCGCCAGCAGATTTGGACTAGCGTTAAACACCGGGGAGCTGTTTTTT.